Detailed here is one T cell receptor beta chain. As yet, its antigen is unknown. Here immunoSEQ multiplex PCR was the method, and the copy in TCRdb shows in-frame clones only, minus some. The sample shows about 8,500 clones, 70% to 85% of them seen only once. Time point indicated: pre-treatment baseline. Blood was drawn before treatment and at week 3 after checkpoint blockade. Patients had no prior systemic cancer treatment, immunosuppressants or other active cancers. This record belongs to a study of blood T cell dynamics during melanoma immunotherapy. Whole-study findings and limits: Whether repertoire-driving clones were melanoma-specific could not be determined.

V lost 5 bases and J lost 3, with 18 bases in between. The CDR3 is 15 residues long. Germline CDR1 is SGHKS and CDR2 is YYEKEE (reference sequence). The chain joins TRBV5-5 to TRBJ2-7; D perhaps matches TRBD2 (6 bases). The source was blood, collected from a patient treated with checkpoint blockade. The clonotype was recovered from a human donor with melanoma. Here the CDR3 reads CASSTPRGGVYEQYF. The CDR3 DNA sequence: TGTGCCAGCAGTACCCCCCGAGGCGGGGTCTACGAGCAGTACTTC. The variable domain in full, with the rest retrieved from reference TRBV5-5 and TRBJ2-7, is DAGVTQSPTHLIKTRGQQVTLRCSPISGHKSVSWYQQVLGQGPQFIFQYYEKEERGRGNFPDRFSARQFPNYSSELNVNALLLGDSALYLCASSTPRGGVYEQYFGPGTRLTVT.